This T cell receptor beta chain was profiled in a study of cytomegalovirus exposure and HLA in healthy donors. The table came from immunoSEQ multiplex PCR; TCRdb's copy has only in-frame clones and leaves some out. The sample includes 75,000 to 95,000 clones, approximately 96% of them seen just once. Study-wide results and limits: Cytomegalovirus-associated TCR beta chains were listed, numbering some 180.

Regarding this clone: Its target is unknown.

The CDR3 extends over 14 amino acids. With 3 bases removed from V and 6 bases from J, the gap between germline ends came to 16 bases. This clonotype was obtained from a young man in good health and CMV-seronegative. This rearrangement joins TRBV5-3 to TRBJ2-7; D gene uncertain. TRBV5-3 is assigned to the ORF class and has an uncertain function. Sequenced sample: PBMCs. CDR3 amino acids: CARSSLIERFEQYV. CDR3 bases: TGTGCCAGAAGCTCTTTGATCGAGCGATTCGAGCAGTACGTC.